This record concerns one T cell receptor (beta chain) sequence. The data stem from a study of identical twins. One entry per CDR3 protein results from TCRdb running MiXCR on the 5' RACE reads. The table records about 250,000 distinct CDR3 sequences, 7.5% of them present only once. The data also belong to a second study, concerning yellow fever vaccine responses in identical twins.

The sample taken for sequencing was CD8+ T cells sorted from blood. This sequence was found in a woman between 18 and 29 years old in good health.

CDR3 nucleotide sequence: TGTGCCAGCAGTGAAGCTCCGGCGGTTTCTAACGAGCAGTACTTC. This encodes CASSEAPAVSNEQYF. The chain joins TRBV2 to TRBJ2-7; no firm D call. Trimming left V 0 bases short and J 5 bases short, with 14 bases between. Germline V gene sequence: CDR1 SNHLY, CDR2 FYNNEI. This CDR3 has 15 amino acids.